This TCR beta chain was sequenced for a study of shared clonotypes between healthy human individuals. A remark on this clone: The antigen is not known.

General study points: Memory subsets generally showed lower estimated richness than naive subsets. The study sampled only blood, and tissue repertoires likely differ.

Some clones are missing from TCRdb's copy, which holds only in-frame ones; the method was immunoSEQ multiplex PCR. The sample lists about 680,000 clones, 73% occurring once. This sequence was found in a woman aged 30 to 39 in good health. Specimen: memory CD4+ T cells sorted from blood. Noted subset: CD45RA-negative fraction.

The CDR3: CASKGGRRSYEQYF. CDR3 DNA sequence: TGTGCCAGCAAGGGCGGGAGGCGTTCCTACGAGCAGTACTTC. V is TRBV6-5 and J is TRBJ2-7; TRBD2 matches 8 bases. The V segment lost 7 bases and the J segment 1 base; nucleotides outside the gene matches: 6. CDR3 length: 14 residues. CDR1 and CDR2 (germline): MNHEY, SVGAGI.